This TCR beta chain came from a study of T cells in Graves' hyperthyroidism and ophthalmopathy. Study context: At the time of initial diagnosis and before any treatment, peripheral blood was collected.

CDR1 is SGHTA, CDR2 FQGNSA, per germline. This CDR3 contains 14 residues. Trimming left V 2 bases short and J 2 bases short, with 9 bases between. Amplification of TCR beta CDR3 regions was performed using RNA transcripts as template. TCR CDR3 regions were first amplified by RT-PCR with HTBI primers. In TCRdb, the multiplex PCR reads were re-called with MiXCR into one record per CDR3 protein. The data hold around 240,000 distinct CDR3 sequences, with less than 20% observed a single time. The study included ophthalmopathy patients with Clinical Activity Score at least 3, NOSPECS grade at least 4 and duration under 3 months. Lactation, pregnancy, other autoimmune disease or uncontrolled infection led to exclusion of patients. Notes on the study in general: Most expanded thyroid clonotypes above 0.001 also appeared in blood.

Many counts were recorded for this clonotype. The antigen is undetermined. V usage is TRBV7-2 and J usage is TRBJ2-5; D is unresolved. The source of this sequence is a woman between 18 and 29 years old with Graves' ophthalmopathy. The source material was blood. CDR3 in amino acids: CASSLRSRQETQYF. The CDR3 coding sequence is TGTGCCAGCAGCTTACGTTCCAGACAAGAGACCCAGTACTTC.